The T cell receptor beta chain under discussion was sequenced for a study of CD8+ T cells in alopecia areata. Study conclusions and caveats: In patients, TCRs were shared less clearly than in mice, and HLA may possibly be involved. Clonality was higher in lesional than normal scalp, especially in alopecia totalis/universalis. Scalp clonality and expanded CD8+ clones among the top 100 fell significantly with tofacitinib.

This clone was seen more than once but under ten times. No antigen is known for it. Trimming at V came to 2 bases and at J to 1 base, leaving 14 bases not matched to a gene. The CDR3 sequence is 18 residues long. Germline CDR1 and CDR2: SNHLY and FYNNEI. Sample treatment: oral pan-JAK inhibitor, 5-10 mg twice daily. Obtained from alopecia areata patients were lesional scalp punch biopsies along with peripheral blood. RNA extraction was followed by reverse transcription into cDNA, which acted as the sequencing template. Sequencing used immunoSEQ multiplex PCR; TCRdb keeps in-frame clones, though not all of them. Counted here are about 190,000 clones, about 60% occurring once; the ten biggest clones make up around 0.7%.

The sequence was collected from a human donor with alopecia areata. The material sequenced was CD4+ T cells sorted from blood, taken at week 4, from a patient treated with tofacitinib. This chain links TRBV2 with TRBJ2-7; 7 bases match TRBD2. CDR3 in DNA: TGTGCCAGCAGTGAAAGGAGGAGCCCTAGCGGAGGATCCTACGAGCAGTACTTC. Translation: CASSERRSPSGGSYEQYF.